This T cell receptor beta chain is from a study of PD-1 blockade in classical Hodgkin lymphoma. Study context: Patients were given intravenous nivolumab, 3 mg/kg, every 2 weeks. The study, taken as a whole, reports: Patients with a complete response exhibited baseline diversity comparable to newly diagnosed patients. In newly diagnosed patients, baseline TCR diversity was reportedly below that of healthy donors. There remain no defined causes for the repertoire differences, which possibly reflect disease activity or prior therapy.

Looked up from germline, CDR1 is SGHRS and CDR2 is YFSETQ. Trimming removed 7 bases from V and 4 bases from J, with 19 bases in between. This CDR3 region has 15 residues. Points on this clone: What it binds is unknown.

Time point denoted: cycle 4 day 1 (C4D1), after five to seven weeks of nivolumab. Relapse was seen in all patients after autologous stem cell transplantation, and brentuximab vedotin exposure was variable. Assay: immunoSEQ multiplex PCR; the TCRdb copy retains only in-frame clones and omits some. Of roughly 36,000 clones listed, 70% to 80% are singletons. The V and J genes are TRBV5-1 and TRBJ2-3, with D hard to call. The TCR originated in a human donor with classical Hodgkin lymphoma. This sample comprised peripheral blood mononuclear cells (PBMCs), obtained before the fourth cycle of nivolumab. The CDR3 DNA reads as TGCGCCAGCGTACTATCCCCCACGGGCGCAGATACGCAGTATTTT. As protein: CASVLSPTGADTQYF.